These 5 T cell receptor beta chains were all obtained from the same sample, sequenced in a study of T cells in localized non-small cell lung cancer. Measured with immunoSEQ multiplex PCR; TCRdb has only the in-frame clones, and not every one. The sample carries about 78,000 clones, almost 85% recorded once. The source was peripheral blood, collected before any cancer treatment. The source is a man aged 40 to 70 with stage I lung adenocarcinoma.

The rearrangement joins TRBV5-1 to TRBJ2-1; 12 nucleotides agree with TRBD2. The CDR3 extends over 15 amino acids. V was pared by 4 bases and J by 6 bases, with 5 bases of the junction left unmatched. CDR1 SGHRS and CDR2 YFSETQ come from the germline V gene. The CDR3 spells CASSLTSGGTNEQFF. The CDR3 region has the DNA TGCGCCAGCAGCCTAACTAGCGGGGGGACCAATGAGCAGTTCTTC.

Turning to this clone: This sample also contains other DNA sequences that code for the same CDR3. CDR3: CASKRSNQPQHF. For the CDR3, the DNA is TGTGCCAGCAAAAGGAGTAATCAGCCCCAGCATTTT. The rearrangement uses TRBV2 and TRBJ1-5, with D unclear. Germline CDR1 SNHLY, CDR2 FYNNEI. Trimming pared 7 bases from V and 4 bases from J, leaving 8 bases between. CDR3 length: 12 amino acids.

V and J are TRBV6-5 and TRBJ2-3; TRBD1 matches at 7 bases. CDR1 MNHEY and CDR2 SVGAGI come from the germline V gene. This CDR3 has 15 residues. The J segment lost 1 base and the V segment lost 7 bases, leaving 8 bases of the junction unmatched. The CDR3 loop reads CASKSGGGGTDTQYF. DNA for the CDR3: TGTGCCAGCAAATCAGGGGGTGGAGGCACAGATACGCAGTATTTT.

This clone was found a few times. The chain employs TRBV9 and TRBJ1-1; D not resolved. This CDR3 spans 13 amino acids. Germline V lookup: CDR1 SGDLS, CDR2 YYNGEE. V was clipped by 2 bases and J by 4 bases, with 9 bases between them. The CDR3 bases are TGTGCCAGCAGCGTTCTCAGTGGCACTGAAGCTTTCTTT. Encoded protein: CASSVLSGTEAFF.

The V and J genes are TRBV5-1 and TRBJ1-1; D perhaps matches TRBD1 (5 bases). The CDR3 sequence is 14 residues long. CDR1 and CDR2 from the germline V gene are SGHRS and YFSETQ. V was cut by 6 bases and J by 4 bases, with 16 bases left in between. The chain's CDR3 is CASNRDPGGTEAFF. In DNA, the CDR3 is TGCGCCAGCAATCGGGACCCCGGGGGCACTGAAGCTTTCTTT.